This T cell receptor beta chain appears in the sequencing data of a study of CD8 T cells in Susac syndrome. Study overall: Patients with Susac syndrome were therapy-naive, on corticosteroids, or on intravenous immunoglobulin alone at the time that blood was drawn.

The trim removed 5 bases at V and 2 bases at J, leaving 2 bases unmatched. This CDR3 contains 14 residues. From blood CD8+ and CD4+ T cells, TCR beta sequences were generated. The patients with Susac syndrome were individuals who fulfilled the recently defined diagnostic criteria for disease that was either definite or probable. TEMRA cells were FACS-enriched, while CD8+ and CD4+ T cells were negatively isolated. RNA, at about 0.5 to 1 ug, was reverse transcribed with random hexamers. In TCRdb, the immunoSEQ multiplex PCR reads were re-called with MiXCR into one record per CDR3 protein. This table holds under 250,000 distinct CDR3 sequences, approximately 94% found once.

The sequenced sample was CD4+ T cells from PBMCs. The origin of this receptor is a human donor with Susac syndrome. This chain joins TRBV12-3 or TRBV12-4 and TRBJ1-5, with 8 nucleotides matching TRBD1. CDR3: CASSKQGGNQPQHF. Written as DNA, the CDR3 is TGTGCCAGCAGTAAACAGGGGGGCAATCAGCCCCAGCATTTT.